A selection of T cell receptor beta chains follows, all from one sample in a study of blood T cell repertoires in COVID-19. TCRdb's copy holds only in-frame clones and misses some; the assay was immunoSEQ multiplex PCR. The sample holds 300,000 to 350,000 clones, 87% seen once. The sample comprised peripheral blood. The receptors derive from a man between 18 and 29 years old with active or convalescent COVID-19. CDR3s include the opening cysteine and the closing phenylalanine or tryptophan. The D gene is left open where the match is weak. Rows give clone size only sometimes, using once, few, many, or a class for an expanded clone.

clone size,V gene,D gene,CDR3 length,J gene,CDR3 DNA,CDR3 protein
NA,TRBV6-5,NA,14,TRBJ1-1,TGTGCCAGCAGTTACTATTCTTTGAACACTGAAGCTTTCTTT,CASSYYSLNTEAFF
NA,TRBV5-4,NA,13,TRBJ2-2,TGTGCCAGCAGCTTGGACAGAACCGGGGAGCTGTTTTTT,CASSLDRTGELFF
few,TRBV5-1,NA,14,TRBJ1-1,TGCGCCAGCAGCTTAACAGGTGGTGTCACTGAAGCTTTCTTT,CASSLTGGVTEAFF
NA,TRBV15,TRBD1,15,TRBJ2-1,TGTGCCACCAGCAGAGACTTGGGACAGTCCAATGAGCAGTTCTTC,CATSRDLGQSNEQFF
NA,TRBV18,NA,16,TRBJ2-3,TGTGCCAGCTCCGGGCGGGGGCCTCGGGACACAGATACGCAGTATTTT,CASSGRGPRDTDTQYF
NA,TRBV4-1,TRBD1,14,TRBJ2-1,TGCGCCAGCAGCATAGTGGACAGGGGCTATGAGCAGTTCTTC,CASSIVDRGYEQFF
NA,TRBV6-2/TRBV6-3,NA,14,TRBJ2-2,TGTGCCAGCAGTCTAGGGACTTACACCGGGGAGCTGTTTTTT,CASSLGTYTGELFF
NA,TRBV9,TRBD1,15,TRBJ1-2,TGTGCCAGCAGCGTAGTAGGGGGCTTAGGCTATGGCTACACCTTC,CASSVVGGLGYGYTF
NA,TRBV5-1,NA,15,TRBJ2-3,TGCGCCAGCAGCGAGGATAGCGCAGACACAGATACGCAGTATTTT,CASSEDSADTDTQYF
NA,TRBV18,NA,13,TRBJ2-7,TGTGCCAGCTCAACACCCGCAGGGAACGAGCAGTACTTC,CASSTPAGNEQYF
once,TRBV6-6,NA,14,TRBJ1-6,TGTGCCAGCAGTTACAGGGGTCGAAATTCACCCCTCCACTTT,CASSYRGRNSPLHF
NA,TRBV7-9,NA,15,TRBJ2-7,TGTGCCAGCAGCTTAGTTTCTGGGGGGTCCTACGAGCAGTACTTC,CASSLVSGGSYEQYF
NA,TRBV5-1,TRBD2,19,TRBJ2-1,TGCGCCAGCAGCTTGCGCTTTCAGCGGGAACTAAGCTCCTACAATGAGCAGTTCTTC,CASSLRFQRELSSYNEQFF
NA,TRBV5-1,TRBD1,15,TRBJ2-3,TGCGCCAGCAGCTTGCAGGGGGTGGGCACAGATACGCAGTATTTT,CASSLQGVGTDTQYF
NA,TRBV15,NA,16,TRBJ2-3,TGTGCCACCAGCAGAGATAGGAGGGTCGGCACAGATACGCAGTATTTT,CATSRDRRVGTDTQYF
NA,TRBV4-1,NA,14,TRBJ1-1,TGCGCCAGCAGCCAAGAGACGGGAACCTCAGAAGCTTTCTTT,CASSQETGTSEAFF
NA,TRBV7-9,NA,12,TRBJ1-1,TGTGCCAGCAGCTTTGGTCGGACTGAAGCTTTCTTT,CASSFGRTEAFF
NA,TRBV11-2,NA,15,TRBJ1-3,TGTGCCAGCAGCTTACCCCCCGACGGGGTGAACACCATATATTTT,CASSLPPDGVNTIYF
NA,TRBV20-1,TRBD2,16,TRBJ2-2,TGCAGTGCTAGTGGCCCTAGCGGGTGGGACACCGGGGAGCTGTTTTTT,CSASGPSGWDTGELFF
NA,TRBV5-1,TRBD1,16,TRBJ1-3,TGCGCCAGCAGCTTGGGGGGACAGGGACCTGGAAACACCATATATTTT,CASSLGGQGPGNTIYF
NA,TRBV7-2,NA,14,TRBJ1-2,TGTGCCAGCAGCTTATTATGGGGGCTTTATGGCTACACCTTC,CASSLLWGLYGYTF
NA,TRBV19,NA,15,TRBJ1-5,TGTGCCAGTAGTATGGTAGGGGCAAGCAATCAGCCCCAGCATTTT,CASSMVGASNQPQHF
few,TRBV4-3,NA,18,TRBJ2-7,TGCGCCAGCAGCCAAGAACCCCCCCCTCGACAGGAAACCTACGAGCAGTACTTC,CASSQEPPPRQETYEQYF
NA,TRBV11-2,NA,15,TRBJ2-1,TGTGCCAGCAGCTTAGTACTAGATGGTTACAATGAGCAGTTCTTC,CASSLVLDGYNEQFF
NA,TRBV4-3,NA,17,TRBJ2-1,TGCGCCAGCAGCCAAGATGATTTTACCCGGTCCTACAATGAGCAGTTCTTC,CASSQDDFTRSYNEQFF
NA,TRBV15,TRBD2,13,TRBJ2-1,TGTGCCACCAGCCGGGGACTAGAGTATGAGCAGTTCTTC,CATSRGLEYEQFF
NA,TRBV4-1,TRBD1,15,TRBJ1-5,TGCGCCAGCAGCCTTAGACAGGGTAACAATCAGCCCCAGCATTTT,CASSLRQGNNQPQHF
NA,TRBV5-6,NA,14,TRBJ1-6,TGTGCCAGCAGCTTGGGACTGACTAATTCACCCCTCCACTTT,CASSLGLTNSPLHF
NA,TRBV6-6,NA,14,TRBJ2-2,TGTGCCAGCAGTACGTCAGGGAACCCCGGGGAGCTGTTTTTT,CASSTSGNPGELFF
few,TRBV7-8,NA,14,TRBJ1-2,TGTGCCAGCAGCCCCCTGGTCGGCTACAGTCTCCCCACCTTC,CASSPLVGYSLPTF
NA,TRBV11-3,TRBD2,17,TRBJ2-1,TGTGCCAGCAGCTTAAGAGGGCTGACTAGCGGTTACAATGAGCAGTTCTTC,CASSLRGLTSGYNEQFF
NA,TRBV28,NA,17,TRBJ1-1,TGTGCCAGCAGTAAACCACCCAGGGCAGGACAGAACACTGAAGCTTTCTTT,CASSKPPRAGQNTEAFF
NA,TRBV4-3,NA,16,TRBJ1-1,TGCGCCAGCAGCCAACAGCGCGGGGACGGAACCACTGAAGCTTTCTTT,CASSQQRGDGTTEAFF
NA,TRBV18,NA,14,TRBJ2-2,TGTGCCAGCTCACTTAACGCGGGGTCCGGGGAGCTGTTTTTT,CASSLNAGSGELFF
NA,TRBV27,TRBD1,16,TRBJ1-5,TGTGCCAGCAGTTTAAAAGCAGGGGGCTTCAATCAGCCCCAGCATTTT,CASSLKAGGFNQPQHF
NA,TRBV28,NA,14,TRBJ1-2,TGTGCCAGCAGTTGGGTTGGGGGGACTTTAGGCTACACCTTC,CASSWVGGTLGYTF
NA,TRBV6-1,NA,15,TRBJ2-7,TGTGCCAGCAGTGAAACGGTCTCGCCGTCCTACGAGCAGTACTTC,CASSETVSPSYEQYF
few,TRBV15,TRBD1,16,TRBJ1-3,TGTGCCACCAGCAGTCCTGGGACAGGGGCTAGGAACACCATATATTTT,CATSSPGTGARNTIYF
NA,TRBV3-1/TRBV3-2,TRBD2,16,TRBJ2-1,TGTGCCAGCAGCCAAGACGTAGCGGGGGCAGGGGATGAGCAGTTCTTC,CASSQDVAGAGDEQFF
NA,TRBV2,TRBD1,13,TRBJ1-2,TGTGCCAGCAGCCGGACAGGGTTGTATGGCTACACCTTC,CASSRTGLYGYTF
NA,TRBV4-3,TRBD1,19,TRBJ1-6,TGCGCCAGCAGCCAATGGGACAGGGGGCCCGAGGCCTATAATTCACCCCTCCACTTT,CASSQWDRGPEAYNSPLHF
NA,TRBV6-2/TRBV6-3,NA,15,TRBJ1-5,TGTGCCAGCAGCCGCCCCGCGGGGCTCAATCAGCCCCAGCATTTT,CASSRPAGLNQPQHF
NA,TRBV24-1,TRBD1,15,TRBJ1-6,TGTGCCACCAGTGATGGGACAGGGCTCGACTCACCCCTCCACTTT,CATSDGTGLDSPLHF
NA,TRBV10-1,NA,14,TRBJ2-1,TGCGCCAGCAGTACCGGGAGCTCATACAATGAGCAGTTCTTC,CASSTGSSYNEQFF
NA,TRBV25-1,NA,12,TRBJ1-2,TGTGCCAGCAGTATCTATCAGGGTGGCTACACCTTC,CASSIYQGGYTF
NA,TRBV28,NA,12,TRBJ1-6,TGTGCCAGCACCGTTCTTAATTCACCCCTCCACTTT,CASTVLNSPLHF
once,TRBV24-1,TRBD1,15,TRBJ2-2,TGTGCCACCAGTGCCTCCGACAGGGACGCCGGGGAGCTGTTTTTT,CATSASDRDAGELFF
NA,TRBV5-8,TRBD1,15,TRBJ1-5,TGTGCCAGCAGCCTGGGACAGGCAGGTAATCAGCCCCAGCATTTT,CASSLGQAGNQPQHF